Listed below are T cell receptor beta chains from one sample, sequenced in a study of Ad26.COV2.S vaccination and SARS-CoV-2 variants. Profiling relied on immunoSEQ multiplex PCR, and the TCRdb table lists in-frame clones only, not all of them. The sample records about 680,000 clones, around 92% being singletons. Sequencing was performed on peripheral blood, taken in a trial of Ad26.COV2.S vaccine versus placebo. The receptors shown here come from a person between 18 and 59 years old who received the Ad26.COV2.S COVID-19 vaccine or a placebo. The CDR3 runs from the conserved cysteine through the conserved F or W. The D gene is left open where the match is weak. Expanded clones get a size class; other rows say once, few or many, or leave the size out.

J gene	clone size	V gene	D gene	CDR3 DNA	CDR3 protein
TRBJ2-5	NA	TRBV9	NA	TGTGCCAGCAGCGTAGTAAGGGGTTTTCGACCAGAGACCCAGTACTTC	CASSVVRGFRPETQYF
TRBJ1-5	NA	TRBV6-9	NA	TGTGCCAGCCGGGGAGTCCTGGAGCCCCAGCATTTT	CASRGVLEPQHF
TRBJ2-5	NA	TRBV15	NA	TGTGCCACAGGGGCACAAGAGACCCAGTACTTC	CATGAQETQYF
TRBJ2-5	NA	TRBV30	NA	TGTGCCTGGACGACAGGCAGCCAAGAGACCCAGTACTTC	CAWTTGSQETQYF
TRBJ2-1	NA	TRBV24-1	TRBD2	TGTGCCACCAGTGCCATTACGCGGGGGGATTCGGGCAATGAGCAGTTCTTC	CATSAITRGDSGNEQFF
TRBJ2-7	NA	TRBV6-2/TRBV6-3	NA	TGTGCCAGCAGTTACTTAGGAATAGAGCAGTACTTC	CASSYLGIEQYF
TRBJ1-5	few	TRBV27	TRBD1	TGTGCCAGCAGTTCCCGGACAGGGGGATATAGCAATCAGCCCCAGCATTTT	CASSSRTGGYSNQPQHF
TRBJ2-7	NA	TRBV5-4	TRBD2	TGTGCCAGCAGCCACCGACTAGCGGCCTCGGGCGAGCAGTACTTC	CASSHRLAASGEQYF
TRBJ1-3	few	TRBV7-9	NA	TGTGCCAGCAGCTGGGGGCACACCATATATTTT	CASSWGHTIYF
TRBJ1-2	once	TRBV3-1/TRBV3-2	NA	TGTGCCAGCACCCCGGACAGCTTAAACTATGGCTACACCTTC	CASTPDSLNYGYTF
TRBJ2-3	NA	TRBV6-5	NA	TGTGCCAGCAGTTATCAGGGGGGGCAAGGAACAGATACGCAGTATTTT	CASSYQGGQGTDTQYF
TRBJ2-6	NA	TRBV15	NA	TGTGCCACCAGCCCGGAAGGCAGGGCAGCTGGGGCCAACGTCCTGACTTTC	CATSPEGRAAGANVLTF
TRBJ2-1	NA	TRBV6-5	TRBD1	TGTGCCAGCAGAAGACAGGGGGCACCACTCAATGAGCAGTTCTTC	CASRRQGAPLNEQFF
TRBJ1-2	once	TRBV19	NA	TGTGCCAGTAGTCGGGGCATGGGTGGCTACACCTTC	CASSRGMGGYTF
TRBJ2-7	once	TRBV6-1	TRBD2	TGTGCCAGCAGTGACGGGACTAGCGGGGGCAAGACCTACGAGCAGTACTTC	CASSDGTSGGKTYEQYF
TRBJ2-7	NA	TRBV30	NA	TGTGCCTGGAGTCAAGGGACCCACGAGCAGTACTTC	CAWSQGTHEQYF
TRBJ1-2	NA	TRBV7-9	NA	TGTGCCAGCAGCGTGGGTCCGGGAGCTAACTATGGCTACACCTTC	CASSVGPGANYGYTF
TRBJ1-2	NA	TRBV27	NA	TGTGCCAGCAGTTTAAACCGGGAACGAGGTGGCTACACCTTC	CASSLNRERGGYTF
TRBJ2-7	NA	TRBV6-5	NA	TGTGCCAGCAGTACCCCCACGGGCCGCGAGCAGTACTTC	CASSTPTGREQYF
TRBJ1-1	few	TRBV6-5	NA	TGTGCCAGCAACAAGAACACTGAAGCTTTCTTT	CASNKNTEAFF
TRBJ1-1	NA	TRBV6-5	TRBD1	TGTGCCACTAGACAGGGGCGTTTCGAGAACACTGAAGCTTTCTTT	CATRQGRFENTEAFF
TRBJ2-2	NA	TRBV6-5	NA	TGTGCCAGCAGTCGCCTCACCGGGGAGCTGTTTTTT	CASSRLTGELFF
TRBJ2-7	NA	TRBV7-2	NA	TGTGCCAGCAGGCAAGAGCACAGTTCCTACGAGCAGTACTTC	CASRQEHSSYEQYF
TRBJ1-2	NA	TRBV27	TRBD1	TGTGCCAGCAGTCGAACAGGGGGCCTATATGGCTACACCTTC	CASSRTGGLYGYTF
TRBJ1-1	NA	TRBV6-4	NA	TGTGCCAGCAGTGACGAGAGGGGCACTGAAGCTTTCTTT	CASSDERGTEAFF
TRBJ2-7	NA	TRBV25-1	TRBD1	TGTGCCAGCAGTGAATTTCGGACAGGGGGCTTTGAGCAGTACTTC	CASSEFRTGGFEQYF
TRBJ2-3	NA	TRBV4-2	TRBD2	TGTGCCAGCAGCCAAGAGTTAAGGACTAGCGGGAGCACAGATACGCAGTATTTT	CASSQELRTSGSTDTQYF
TRBJ2-7	NA	TRBV10-3	NA	TGTGCCATCAGTGAGTCGAGGGTGGTTGGAAGGACAGCAGCCTACGAGCAGTACTTC	CAISESRVVGRTAAYEQYF
TRBJ2-3	NA	TRBV14	TRBD2	TGTGCCAGCAGCCCCTCTAGCGGCTACCTGGATACGCAGTATTTT	CASSPSSGYLDTQYF
TRBJ2-1	NA	TRBV20-1	TRBD2	TGCAGTGCTAGTTTTTCACCTAGCGGGACGGATGAGCAGTTCTTC	CSASFSPSGTDEQFF
TRBJ2-1	NA	TRBV6-1	TRBD2	TGTGCCAGCAGGGAATCTAGCGGGAGGTATTACAATGAGCAGTTCTTC	CASRESSGRYYNEQFF
TRBJ1-6	NA	TRBV7-2	NA	TGTGCCAGCAGCTTAGACGGGGGTTTTAATTCACCCCTCCACTTT	CASSLDGGFNSPLHF
TRBJ2-7	NA	TRBV7-9	TRBD2	TGTGCCAGCAGCTTAGCGAGCCTAGCGGGAGACGAGCAGTACTTC	CASSLASLAGDEQYF
TRBJ1-1	NA	TRBV18	NA	TGTGCCAGCTCACACACGGGGGCTTGGAACACTGAAGCTTTCTTT	CASSHTGAWNTEAFF
TRBJ1-2	few	TRBV9	NA	TGTGCCAGCAGCAAAGTACCCCCAGGGATGGATGGCTACACCTTC	CASSKVPPGMDGYTF
TRBJ2-7	few	TRBV7-8	TRBD1	TGTGCCAGCAGCTCGGCTCCGGGACAGGGTGTCGAGCAGTACTTC	CASSSAPGQGVEQYF
TRBJ2-1	NA	TRBV19	NA	TGTGCCAGTAGGGGAATCGATTCGAGCTCCTACAATGAGCAGTTCTTC	CASRGIDSSSYNEQFF
TRBJ2-3	NA	TRBV30	NA	TGTGCCTGGTCGAAGGGTTACAGGGATACGCAGTATTTT	CAWSKGYRDTQYF
TRBJ2-7	NA	TRBV5-4	NA	TGTGCCAGCAGCGACCGGGCCTCCTACGAGCAGTACTTC	CASSDRASYEQYF
TRBJ1-1	NA	TRBV7-2	NA	TGTGCCAGCAGCTTATTAGGTATTGCTGAAGCTTTCTTT	CASSLLGIAEAFF
TRBJ2-2	NA	TRBV5-6	TRBD1	TGTGCCAGCAGCTTTGAGGGGGCGCTGACCGGGGAGCTGTTTTTT	CASSFEGALTGELFF
TRBJ1-2	once	TRBV6-2/TRBV6-3	TRBD1	TGTGCCAGCAGTCGCCACGACCAATGGACAGGCTATGGCTACACCTTC	CASSRHDQWTGYGYTF
TRBJ1-2	NA	TRBV10-3	NA	TGTGCCATCAGTGAGTCAGGATCCTTTGCAGGATCTTATGGCTACACCTTC	CAISESGSFAGSYGYTF
TRBJ2-2	NA	TRBV7-9	NA	TGTGCCAGCAGCTCCAGGGATGGCGGGGAGCTGTTTTTT	CASSSRDGGELFF
TRBJ1-5	NA	TRBV6-1	NA	TGTGCCAGCAGTGGGACAGTAGCGCAGTCGGGCAATCAGCCCCAGCATTTT	CASSGTVAQSGNQPQHF
TRBJ2-4	NA	TRBV11-2	NA	TGTGCCAGCAGCTTACGGGCTAGAGGCTGGGACATCAAAAACATTCAGTACTTC	CASSLRARGWDIKNIQYF
TRBJ2-7	NA	TRBV10-3	TRBD2	TGTGCCATCAGTGAAGGACTAGCGGGGGAGCAGTACTTC	CAISEGLAGEQYF
TRBJ1-2	NA	TRBV30	NA	TGTGCCTGGATGAGGAGACACTATGGCTACACCTTC	CAWMRRHYGYTF
TRBJ2-1	NA	TRBV7-3	TRBD2	TGTGCCAGCAGCTCCTTTCTAGCGGGGGGGCCAAATGAGCAGTTCTTC	CASSSFLAGGPNEQFF
TRBJ2-7	NA	TRBV27	TRBD1	TGTGCCAGCAGTTTCGCGGACAGGGTCCACGAGCAGTACTTC	CASSFADRVHEQYF
TRBJ2-2	NA	TRBV5-4	TRBD2	TGTGCCAGCAGCTCGCGACTAGCGGGGAGAGCCGGGGAGCTGTTTTTT	CASSSRLAGRAGELFF
TRBJ1-1	NA	TRBV6-5	NA	TGTGCCAGCAGTTACTCCCCGGCCCGCACTGAAGCTTTCTTT	CASSYSPARTEAFF